The present TCR beta chain was sequenced within a study of CD8 T cells in Susac syndrome. With random hexamers, reverse transcription was performed on about 0.45 to 1 ug of RNA. Coverage of TCR beta CDR3 amplification by immunoSEQ multiplex PCR extended to 54 Vbeta and 13 Jbeta. Each CDR3 protein is one row after TCRdb ran MiXCR on the immunoSEQ multiplex PCR reads. The sample records hundreds of thousands of distinct CDR3 sequences, about 82% being singletons. Germline loops: CDR1 SQVTM, CDR2 ANQGSEA. CDR3 length: 11 amino acids. The germline V and J ends were trimmed by 4 bases and 8 bases, with 9 bases remaining between them. Sequencing of TCR beta was performed on blood CD8+ T cells and on blood CD4+ T cells. The multiple sclerosis control group was made up of treatment-naive patients with stable or active relapsing-remitting disease. TEMRA cells were FACS-enriched, with CD8+ and CD4+ T cells isolated negatively.

The gene calls are TRBV29-1 and TRBJ2-1; D is perhaps TRBD2 (6 bases). The TCR comes from a human donor with multiple sclerosis. The sample was CD8+ T cells from PBMCs. The CDR3 DNA reads TGCAGCGTTGCCGGGAGCTATGAGCAGTTCTTC. Its translation: CSVAGSYEQFF.